This T cell receptor beta chain was profiled in a study of blood T cell repertoires in COVID-19. As for the study in general: The cDNA or gDNA used as material had been derived from T cells, B-cell-depleted T cells, or PBMCs.

Method: immunoSEQ multiplex PCR; TCRdb's copy keeps in-frame clones and lacks some. The sample has a few hundred thousand clones, approximately 86% seen once. This clonotype originated in an older woman with active or convalescent COVID-19. Sequenced material: peripheral blood.

CDR3 nucleotide sequence: TGCGCCAGCAGCACCCGGGACGGGGGGAACACTGAAGCTTTCTTT. Translating it yields CASSTRDGGNTEAFF. The chain carries TRBV5-1 and TRBJ1-1; D is perhaps TRBD1 (5 bases). The CDR3 length is 15 residues. The germline V gene has CDR1 SGHRS and CDR2 YFSETQ. Deletions cut 4 bases from V and 1 base from J, with 14 bases between.